This T cell receptor beta chain was identified during a study of T cell repertoires in cytomegalovirus infection. Findings of the study overall: Dominant in the ex vivo response were TCR beta clonotypes restricted by HLA-C and specific for CMV.

As to this clonotype: Its specificity is unknown.

MiXCR, applied by TCRdb to the reads, yields one record per CDR3 protein. The sample comprises some 400,000 distinct CDR3 sequences, approximately 31% of which are singletons, and roughly 13% rests with the top ten. This receptor was identified in a human donor in good health (CMV status not recorded). Some clones in this sample may be carry-over from other donors' samples. Sequencing input: PBMCs.

The CDR3 nucleotides read TGTGCCAGCAGCTTAAGGTCTGGACGGGACTCTCGCTACGAGCAGTACTTC. As protein: CASSLRSGRDSRYEQYF. The gene calls are TRBV7-2 and TRBJ2-7, with TRBD2 as a possible D gene (6 bases). The V gene lost 2 bases and the J gene lost 3 bases, with 20 bases spanning the gap. The germline gives CDR1 SGHTA, CDR2 FQGNSA. The CDR3 totals 17 residues.